Listed below are T cell receptor beta chains from one sample, sequenced in a study of shared clonotypes between healthy human individuals. Sequencing was performed with immunoSEQ multiplex PCR; in TCRdb, only in-frame clones are kept and a portion is missing. The sample carries approximately 500,000 clones, 90% to 96% recorded once. Material: naive CD4+ T cells sorted from blood. Receptors were obtained from a woman aged 25-40 years in good health. Both conserved end residues are trimmed from each CDR3. The order of the fields is V gene, CDR3 length, CDR3 protein.

>TRBV28|12
ASSLIGQAYEQY
>TRBV28|11
ASSLDRLKTQY
>TRBV4-2|15
ASSLGPGGGSYNEQF
>TRBV6-6|13
ASSLDRSSGNTIY
>TRBV10-3|15
AISQGPTSSSYNEQF
>TRBV10-3|12
AISEDSNFQPQH
>TRBV9|14
ASSTGGGLGTGELF
>TRBV10-3|13
AISESRAPWETQY
>TRBV18|15
ASSLEGTGALSYEQY
>TRBV4-1|13
ASSHGRGRLETQY
>TRBV7-7|16
ASSLGPVPVSSYNEQF
>TRBV6-4|12
ASSPTGTSYEQY
>TRBV2|12
ASSVSGGTGELF
>TRBV6-1|13
ASSEVEGQAYEQY
>TRBV18|13
ASSPPTSGAYEQY
>TRBV2|10
ASSPGPHGYT
>TRBV6-6|13
ASSRDGGDNQPQH
>TRBV6-1|11
ASIVDRGYEQY
>TRBV23-1|14
ASSLKPGLPSSAQH
>TRBV5-1|10
ASRQGVETQY
>TRBV6-5|12
ASSREGRTGELF
>TRBV18|15
ASSPTSPGNPGETQY
>TRBV10-1|13
ASSETSGSYNEQF
>TRBV27|13
ASSSWLGVGTEAF
>TRBV2|12
ASSVDGNTGELF
>TRBV5-1|13
ASSFTGGKAGTQY
>TRBV20-1|9
SALGTDTQY
>TRBV5-1|13
ASSPDSSSYNEQF
>TRBV7-9|12
ASSVAGGADEQY
>TRBV18|12
ASSQASSNEKLF
>TRBV7-9|13
ASSLPGQVNTEAF
>TRBV25-1|14
ASSEGLAGGPNEQY
>TRBV6-5|14
ASSYAGTRAYNEQF
>TRBV5-4|12
ASSPRQGADEQY
>TRBV5-1|9
ASSGHLEQF
>TRBV27|11
ASSHMTIKEQY
>TRBV19|11
ASSEGQGTEAF
>TRBV28|11
ASLLGPNYGYT
>TRBV28|13
ASGIPGLPFGEQY
>TRBV5-1|13
ASSFRWDAGETQY
>TRBV5-1|10
ASSLARDEQY
>TRBV7-9|11
ASGAGEGYEQY
>TRBV11-2|12
ASSLAFGLRIQY
>TRBV7-3|13
ASSPAGGVTGELF
>TRBV11-2|14
ASSLTPGPQYNEQF
>TRBV27|11
ASSFKARYEQY
>TRBV5-1|15
ASYLCGSQSRANVLT
>TRBV6-5|13
ASTPDWDRAHEQY
>TRBV7-9|10
ASSRGNQPQH
>TRBV11-2|14
ASSLDLASGTLTQY
>TRBV7-9|11
ASSLDLGREQF
>TRBV10-2|12
ASSASTSVDTQY
>TRBV5-5|14
ASSPAFGTSGEKLF
>TRBV7-9|10
ASSRDIYGYT